This T cell receptor beta chain is drawn from a study of blood T cell repertoires in COVID-19. At the level of the study: PBMCs, B-cell-depleted T cells, or T cells provided the cDNA or gDNA that made up the material.

TCRdb's copy holds only in-frame clones and misses some; the assay was immunoSEQ multiplex PCR. The sample records roughly 160,000 clones, more than 75% being singletons. CDR3 length equals 11 residues. CDR1 and CDR2 (germline): MDHEN, SYDVKM. Trimming removed 4 bases from V and 7 bases from J, with 7 bases in between. This sequence originates from a woman aged 45-65 years with COVID-19, enrolled during active disease. Specimen: peripheral blood. The chain joins TRBV28 to TRBJ1-1; TRBD1 might be the D (5 bases). The DNA for the CDR3 is TGTGCCAGCAGTTACAGGTTTGAAGCTTTCTTT. Amino acids: CASSYRFEAFF.